This T cell receptor beta chain appears in the sequencing data of a study of T cell repertoires in cytomegalovirus infection. Study at large: It was the public TCR beta signatures that indicated both CMV infection and matching HLA type. Findings of the study overall: Cumulative public TCR beta family frequency identified carriers of CMV plus the relevant HLA. HLA-C-restricted CMV clonotypes gave the most frequent clonotype in two of eight donors.

One entry per CDR3 protein results from TCRdb running MiXCR on the reads. The sample includes roughly 700,000 distinct CDR3 sequences, around a third of them seen just once. The CDR3 spans 14 residues. V was pared by 5 bases and J by 2 bases, with 11 bases between. The V gene's germline CDR1 is MDHEN and CDR2 SYDVKM. Regarding this clonotype: Its antigen is not identified.

The sequence was collected from a human donor in good health (CMV status not recorded). Some clones in this sample may be carry-over from other donors' samples. The rearrangement links TRBV28 to TRBJ2-3; D ambiguous. Sequencing used cultured PBMCs, obtained from culture after CMV antigen stimulation. For the CDR3, the DNA is TGTGCCAGCAGTAAGGGTTCCCTCACAGATACGCAGTATTTT. Residues: CASSKGSLTDTQYF.